Presented here are 30 T cell receptor beta chains from one specimen sequenced in a study of CD8 T cells in ankylosing spondylitis. Their antigens are not known. Study outcomes and limitations: Apparently characteristic of ankylosing spondylitis blood was a TCR beta motif (roughly eight highly homologous variants).

Each CDR3 protein gets one entry after TCRdb re-called the 5' RACE reads with MiXCR. The table shows 500,000 to 650,000 distinct CDR3 sequences, with approximately 5.3% occurring only once. The sequenced sample was blood, either unsorted or a sorted T cell fraction (not recorded which). These receptors were taken from a male donor with ankylosing spondylitis.

Ten or more counts support this clonotype. The rearrangement uses TRBV5-1 and TRBJ2-1, with a weak D call TRBD1 (6 bases). V was clipped by 4 bases and J by 5 bases, with 10 bases between them. Germline CDR1 SGHRS, CDR2 YFSETQ. The CDR3 loop spans 13 amino acids. DNA of the CDR3: TGCGCCAGCAGCAGACAGGATAACAATGAGCAGTTCTTC. Amino acids: CASSRQDNNEQFF.

This clonotype has ten or more counts. V gene TRBV5-1 combines with J gene TRBJ2-1, with 8 positions matching TRBD2. V dropped 0 bases and J dropped 7; count of bases not matched to a gene: 6. The CDR3 extends over 15 amino acids. Germline assignment: CDR1 SGHRS and CDR2 YFSETQ. The DNA for the CDR3 is TGCGCCAGCAGCTTGGTAGTAGCGGGACAAAATGAGCAGTTCTTC. This sequence encodes CASSLVVAGQNEQFF.

This clonotype was observed many times. This chain connects TRBV20-1 to TRBJ1-6; 8 bases fit TRBD1. The CDR3 has 16 amino acids. The J segment lost 10 bases and the V segment lost 2 bases, leaving 13 bases of the junction unmatched. Per germline, CDR1 DFQATT and CDR2 SNEGSKA (reference sequence). In nucleotides, the CDR3 is TGCAGTGCTAGACAAGCCCCCGGGACAGGCTACTCACCCCTCCACTTT. As protein: CSARQAPGTGYSPLHF.

The rearrangement uses TRBV15 and TRBJ2-6; D unresolved. The CDR3 loop spans 16 amino acids. V was clipped by 10 bases and J by 0 bases, with 16 bases between them. Germline CDR1 and CDR2: LNHNV and YYDKDF (reference sequence). Here the CDR3 reads CASGPGLFSGANVLTF. The CDR3 nucleotides read TGTGCCAGCGGACCCGGGCTCTTCTCTGGGGCCAACGTCCTGACTTTC.

In its sample, this clonotype was seen many times. The chain is built from TRBV4-3 and TRBJ1-1, with D unclear. Looked up from germline, CDR1 is LGHNA and CDR2 is YSLEER. The V end was cut by 2 bases, the J end by 8 bases, with 12 bases between. There are 13 residues in the CDR3. As DNA, the CDR3 is TGCGCCAGCAGCCAACGCCCTGAAGGGGAAGCTTTCTTT. Translation gives CASSQRPEGEAFF.

This clonotype was counted many times. This may arise from a read error, as a much more abundant clone is one base away. This sequence joins TRBV12-3 or TRBV12-4 and TRBJ2-1; D could derive from TRBD1 or TRBD2 (5 bases each). The CDR3 sequence is 11 residues long. With 5 bases removed from V and 13 bases from J, the gap between germline ends came to 12 bases. CDR3 bases: TGTGCCAGCAGTCCGGGACGTGCTCAGTTCTTC. This codes for CASSPGRAQFF.

This chain connects TRBV11-2 to TRBJ2-2; 8 nucleotides agree with TRBD2. J gave up 7 bases and V 5 bases, and 3 bases lay outside the gene matches. CDR3 size: 13 residues. Germline V lookup: CDR1 SGHAT, CDR2 FQNNGV. The CDR3 DNA sequence: TGTGCCAGCAGCCGACGGGAGGGCGGGGAGCTGTTTTTT. The encoded protein is CASSRREGGELFF. Variable domain in full (rest from reference TRBV11-2 and TRBJ2-2): EAGVAQSPRYKIIEKRQSVAFWCNPISGHATLYWYQQILGQGPKLLIQFQNNGVVDDSQLPKDRFSAERLKGVDSTLKIQPAKLEDSAVYLCASSRREGGELFFGEGSRLTVL.

This clonotype was counted at least ten times. V gene TRBV7-9 combines with J gene TRBJ1-2; the D gene is possibly TRBD1 (5 bases). The CDR3 is 17 amino acids. V was cut by 5 bases and J by 2 bases, with 21 bases left in between. The germline V gene encodes CDR1 SEHNR and CDR2 FQNEAQ (reference sequence). The CDR3 DNA sequence: TGTGCCAGCAGCCCCCGGGACGTGGACGAGGAGAACTATGGCTACACCTTC. Translating it yields CASSPRDVDEENYGYTF. Looking up the rest from reference TRBV7-9 and TRBJ1-2 gives the full variable domain: DTGVSQNPRHKITKRGQNVTFRCDPISEHNRLYWYRQTLGQGPEFLTYFQNEAQLEKSRLLSDRFSAERPKGSFSTLEIQRTEQGDSAMYLCASSPRDVDEENYGYTFGSGTRLTVV.

This clonotype was observed many times. The chain uses TRBV5-1 and TRBJ1-2; the D is unclear. The CDR3 totals 14 residues. The germline gives CDR1 SGHRS, CDR2 YFSETQ. V was clipped by 4 bases and J by 2 bases, with 12 bases between them. CDR3 nucleotides: TGCGCCAGCAGCCCCCTGCGGCCAAACTATGGCTACACCTTC. This encodes CASSPLRPNYGYTF.

This clonotype occurred many times. The V gene is TRBV20-1, the J gene TRBJ2-3; possibly TRBD1 for D (6 bases). The germline V and J ends were trimmed by 5 bases and 3 bases, with 12 bases remaining between them. In germline, CDR1 is DFQATT, CDR2 SNEGSKA (reference sequence). This CDR3 spans 13 amino acids. CDR3: CSALDRTTDTQYF. The CDR3 nucleotides read TGCAGTGCTCTAGACAGGACTACAGATACGCAGTATTTT.

This clonotype appeared many times. This sequence joins TRBV12-3 or TRBV12-4 and TRBJ2-3; 8 bases are a match to TRBD2. This CDR3 is 16 amino acids long. V was clipped by 0 bases and J by 1 base; unmatched bases: 3. CDR3 nucleotide sequence: TGTGCCAGCAGTTTAGCGGGACTAGTTGGCACAGATACGCAGTATTTT. Translated: CASSLAGLVGTDTQYF.

This clonotype came up many times. The chain has TRBV5-1 and TRBJ1-1; a weak D match, TRBD1 (5 bases). The V gene's germline CDR1 is SGHRS and CDR2 YFSETQ. Trimming removed 3 bases at V and 2 bases at J, with 14 bases between. The CDR3 is 15 residues long. CDR3 nucleotide sequence: TGCGCCAGCAGCTATTCCCCCCGGGGCAACACTGAAGCTTTCTTT. Its translation: CASSYSPRGNTEAFF.

The CDR3 spells CASSMALVRTYEQYF. In DNA form, the CDR3 reads TGTGCCAGTAGTATGGCCTTGGTACGGACCTACGAGCAGTACTTC. The rearrangement uses TRBV19 and TRBJ2-7; D gene unclear. The CDR3 is made up of 15 amino acids. Germline V gene data show CDR1 as LNHDA and CDR2 as SQIVND (reference sequence). V lost 3 bases and J 2 bases, leaving 14 bases between the germline ends.

This clonotype was counted many times. The chain couples TRBV12-3 or TRBV12-4 to TRBJ1-1; 9 nucleotides line up with TRBD1. The CDR3 extends over 12 amino acids. V shed 6 bases and J 7 bases; nucleotides not matched to a gene: 3. CDR3 nucleotide sequence: TGTGCCAGCAGCGGGACAGGGTTTGAAGCTTTCTTT. Translated: CASSGTGFEAFF.

The table lists this clonotype with many counts. The V gene is TRBV7-8, the J gene TRBJ2-1; 7 nucleotides line up with TRBD2. The ends lost 7 bases at V and 8 bases at J; junction bases unmatched: 17. CDR1 is SGHVS, CDR2 FQNEAQ, per germline. The CDR3 spans 16 residues. CDR3 residues: CASTVPWTRNSHEQFF. The CDR3 region has the DNA TGTGCCAGCACCGTACCGTGGACTAGGAATTCCCATGAGCAGTTCTTC. The full variable domain, with the rest looked up from reference TRBV7-8 and TRBJ2-1, is GAGVSQSPRYKVAKRGQDVALRCDPISGHVSLFWYQQALGQGPEFLTYFQNEAQLDKSGLPSDRFFAERPEGSVSTLKIQRTQQEDSAVYLCASTVPWTRNSHEQFFGPGTRLTVL.

This clonotype was counted many times. The rearrangement uses TRBV29-1 and TRBJ1-1; TRBD1 agrees at 8 bases. V trimming: 0 bases; J trimming: 11 bases; junction bases outside the gene matches: 5. The CDR3 covers 12 residues. In germline, CDR1 is SQVTM, CDR2 ANQGSEA. This CDR3 is CSVEDVRGQAFF. DNA for the CDR3: TGCAGCGTTGAAGACGTCAGGGGGCAGGCTTTCTTT.

This clonotype was observed at least ten times. This chain links TRBV5-1 with TRBJ1-4; D remains ambiguous. The CDR3 spans 13 residues. Germline CDR1 and CDR2: SGHRS and YFSETQ. The V end lost 1 base, the J end lost 8 bases, and 9 bases lay between the germline ends. CDR3 sequence reads: CASSLLPSEKLFF. In nucleotides, the CDR3 is TGCGCCAGCAGCTTGTTGCCTTCGGAAAAACTGTTTTTT.

This sequence joins TRBV19 and TRBJ2-1; 15 nucleotides agree with TRBD2. CDR1 and CDR2 from the germline V gene are LNHDA and SQIVND (reference sequence). V dropped 5 bases and J dropped 8; count of bases not matched to a gene: 10. The CDR3 is 17 amino acids. CDR3 sequence: CASSPGLAGGIGYEQFF. The CDR3, as DNA: TGTGCCAGTAGTCCCGGACTAGCGGGAGGGATCGGGTATGAGCAGTTCTTC.

This clonotype appeared many times. This sequence joins TRBV20-1 and TRBJ2-1, with D uncertain. This CDR3 is built from 14 residues. Trimming took 3 bases from V and 4 from J, leaving 13 bases between them. The germline V gene has CDR1 DFQATT and CDR2 SNEGSKA (reference sequence). CDR3 DNA: TGCAGTGCTAGTCCAAGACCCCTATACAATGAGCAGTTCTTC. Encoded protein: CSASPRPLYNEQFF.

The sample holds many counts of this clonotype. J is TRBJ2-1 and V is TRBV29-1, with 7 bases identical to TRBD2. The CDR3 consists of 12 residues. Germline CDR1 and CDR2: SQVTM and ANQGSEA. V lost 6 bases and J lost 7; bases outside the gene matches: 6. CDR3 loop: CSVGLGRNEQFF. The CDR3 DNA is TGCAGCGTAGGACTAGGGAGGAATGAGCAGTTCTTC.

This clonotype came up many times. This chain uses TRBV2 with TRBJ1-1; D is unresolved. Trimming removed 7 bases at V and 7 bases at J, with 19 bases between. The V gene's germline CDR1 is SNHLY and CDR2 FYNNEI. The CDR3 runs 14 residues. The CDR3 protein is CASNPSRIRIEAFF. The DNA of the CDR3 is TGTGCCAGCAACCCCTCCAGGATCCGGATTGAAGCTTTCTTT.

This clonotype came up many times. V usage is TRBV12-3 or TRBV12-4 and J usage is TRBJ2-5; tentative D call: TRBD1 (6 bases). The length of the CDR3 is 14 residues. V was clipped by 6 bases and J by 3 bases, with 14 bases between them. The CDR3 nucleotides read TGTGCCAGCAGCCCCGGGACACCAAAAGAGACCCAGTACTTC. Amino acid sequence: CASSPGTPKETQYF.

The chain is built from TRBV18 and TRBJ2-3, with TRBD2 identical over 7 bases. V shed 6 bases, J shed 4 bases, and the junction held 13 bases outside the gene matches. The CDR3 extends over 16 amino acids. Germline V gene sequence: CDR1 KGHSH, CDR2 LQKENI. CDR3 in amino acids: CASSKGRALGPDTQYF. In nucleotides, the CDR3 is TGTGCCAGCTCGAAGGGGAGGGCATTAGGCCCAGATACGCAGTATTTT.

This clonotype was observed many times. This chain joins TRBV15 and TRBJ2-5, with 9 bases identical to TRBD2. The germline V gene encodes CDR1 LNHNV and CDR2 YYDKDF (reference sequence). The V and J ends lost 3 bases and 4 bases, in that order; junction bases with no gene match: 9. This CDR3 is 16 amino acids long. CDR3: CATSSEERSGGETQYF. The CDR3 DNA is TGTGCCACCAGCAGCGAAGAACGTAGCGGGGGAGAGACCCAGTACTTC.

The V and J genes are TRBV11-2 and TRBJ2-2, with TRBD2 matching over 13 bases. Trimming removed 5 bases from V and 5 bases from J; junction bases left unmatched: 8. This CDR3 has 17 residues. Germline lookup yields CDR1 SGHAT and CDR2 FQNNGV. In DNA, the CDR3 is TGTGCCAGCAGCCCCCGGACTAGCGGGAGAAGGACCGGGGAGCTGTTTTTT. Protein sequence: CASSPRTSGRRTGELFF.

This clonotype was counted at least ten times. The chain links TRBV28 to TRBJ2-5; 8 positions match TRBD2. The V and J ends lost 10 bases and 7 bases, in that order; junction bases with no gene match: 14. This CDR3 has 14 amino acids. CDR1 is MDHEN, CDR2 SYDVKM, per germline. CDR3 amino acids: CATTTERAGGTQYF. The DNA of the CDR3 is TGTGCCACCACTACTGAGAGGGCGGGGGGGACCCAGTACTTC.

This clonotype was observed at least ten times. This chain connects TRBV7-2 to TRBJ2-7; D is unclear. Looked up from germline, CDR1 is SGHTA and CDR2 is FQGNSA. V dropped 0 bases and J dropped 9 bases, with 12 bases sitting between them. This CDR3 has 13 amino acids. In nucleotides, the CDR3 is TGTGCCAGCAGCTTAGCGGGTCTCTGGGGGCAGTACTTC. Protein: CASSLAGLWGQYF.

This clonotype has a count of ten or more. The chain joins TRBV29-1 to TRBJ2-1; D is ambiguous. V lost 3 bases to trimming and J lost 6 bases, with 3 bases between them. CDR3 size: 10 residues. Germline V CDR1 and CDR2: SQVTM, ANQGSEA. Written as DNA, the CDR3 is TGCAGCGTTGAGGGCAATGAGCAGTTCTTC. It encodes CSVEGNEQFF.

The table lists this clonotype with a few counts. V gene TRBV12-3 or TRBV12-4 combines with J gene TRBJ1-4; D is undetermined. Trimming shortened V by 3 bases and J by 0 bases, and 5 bases separated the two germline ends. This CDR3 region has 14 residues. This chain's CDR3 is CASSFYATNEKLFF. DNA for the CDR3: TGTGCCAGCAGTTTTTATGCAACTAATGAAAAACTGTTTTTT.

This clonotype was picked up many times. The chain is built from TRBV7-9 and TRBJ2-5, with 10 bases matching TRBD2. The V segment lost 4 bases and the J segment 2 bases; nucleotides outside the gene matches: 10. Germline lookup yields CDR1 SEHNR and CDR2 FQNEAQ (reference sequence). This CDR3 is built from 17 residues. CDR3 sequence (DNA): TGTGCCAGCAGCTCGCCTCCGGGACTAGCGTTACAAGAGACCCAGTACTTC. Protein: CASSSPPGLALQETQYF. Using reference TRBV7-9 and TRBJ2-5 for the parts outside the CDR3, the full variable domain is DTGVSQNPRHKITKRGQNVTFRCDPISEHNRLYWYRQTLGQGPEFLTYFQNEAQLEKSRLLSDRFSAERPKGSFSTLEIQRTEQGDSAMYLCASSSPPGLALQETQYFGPGTRLLVL.